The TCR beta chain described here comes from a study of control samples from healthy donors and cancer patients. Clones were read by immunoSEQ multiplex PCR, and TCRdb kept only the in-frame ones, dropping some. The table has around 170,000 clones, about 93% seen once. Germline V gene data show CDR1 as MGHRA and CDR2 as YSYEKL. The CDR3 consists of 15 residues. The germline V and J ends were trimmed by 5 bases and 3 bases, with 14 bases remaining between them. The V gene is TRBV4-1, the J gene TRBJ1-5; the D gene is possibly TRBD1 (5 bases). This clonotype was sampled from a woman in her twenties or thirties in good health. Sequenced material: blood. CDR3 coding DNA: TGCGCCAGCAGCGTCGACAGTTATTCCAATCAGCCCCAGCATTTT. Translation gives CASSVDSYSNQPQHF.